These 4 T cell receptor beta chains came from one sample sequenced in a study of T-cell reconstitution after alpha-beta-depleted transplantation in children. Unique molecular identifiers were used to barcode this TCRbeta library. TCRdb recomputed calls from the PCR reads with MiXCR, one row per CDR3 protein. The sample contains around 700,000 distinct CDR3 sequences, over 10% of which appear only once. The specimen was PBMCs, collected before TCRalphabeta/CD19-depleted stem cell transplant. The receptors derive from a girl aged 2 to 9 with congenital amegakaryocytic thrombocytopenia, due to receive a stem cell transplant.

This clonotype was detected only a few times. This chain connects TRBV5-1 to TRBJ2-5; D ambiguous. The germline gives CDR1 SGHRS, CDR2 YFSETQ. Trimming pared 0 bases from V and 0 bases from J, leaving 9 bases between. The CDR3 runs 15 residues. The CDR3 sequence: CASSLGVRNQETQYF. The DNA for the CDR3 is TGCGCCAGCAGCTTGGGGGTCAGAAACCAAGAGACCCAGTACTTC.

This clonotype was counted a few times. V usage is TRBV18 and J usage is TRBJ2-7, with D tentatively TRBD1 or TRBD2 (5 bases each). V shed 4 bases and J shed 3 bases, with 13 bases lying between them. Germline CDR1 reads KGHSH; CDR2 reads LQKENI. CDR3 length equals 14 residues. CDR3 amino acids: CASSRAGTDYEQYF. The CDR3 bases are TGTGCCAGCTCACGGGCAGGGACCGACTACGAGCAGTACTTC.

This clonotype was seen a handful of times. The rearrangement links TRBV7-9 to TRBJ2-1; the D is unclear. The CDR3 is 13 amino acids. V was cut by 4 bases and J by 4 bases, with 8 bases left in between. Germline V gives CDR1 SEHNR, CDR2 FQNEAQ (reference sequence). The CDR3 reads CASSSAVYNEQFF. The CDR3 region has the DNA TGTGCCAGCAGCTCCGCGGTTTACAATGAGCAGTTCTTC.

This clonotype has just a few counts. The chain combines TRBV20-1 with TRBJ1-4; the D is unclear. Germline loops: CDR1 DFQATT, CDR2 SNEGSKA (reference sequence). V lost 5 bases to trimming and J lost 8 bases, with 15 bases between them. This CDR3 is 13 amino acids long. The chain's CDR3 is CSASNINAEKLFF. The DNA of the CDR3 is TGCAGTGCTTCCAACATAAACGCGGAAAAACTGTTTTTT.